Listed below are T cell receptor beta chains from one sample, sequenced in a study of neoadjuvant anti-PD-1 for oral cavity cancer. The table came from immunoSEQ multiplex PCR; TCRdb's copy has only in-frame clones and leaves some out. The repertoire holds about 42,000 clones, with about three quarters as singletons. The starting material was PBMCs, obtained after nivolumab (anti-PD-1) treatment. Receptor source: a person aged 40-85 years with oral cavity squamous cell carcinoma. The CDR3 runs from the conserved cysteine through the conserved F or W. Each record gives: J gene, D gene, V gene, clone size, CDR3 DNA, CDR3 protein. D genes are given only for firm matches. Clone size appears in some rows only: once, few, many, or a class for an expanded clone.

J gene: TRBJ1-1; D gene: -; V gene: TRBV5-1; clone size: -; CDR3 DNA: TGCGCCAGCAGCTTGTTCGGACTGAACACTGAAGCTTTCTTT; CDR3 protein: CASSLFGLNTEAFF
J gene: TRBJ2-5; D gene: -; V gene: TRBV4-1; clone size: -; CDR3 DNA: TGCGCCAGCAGCCAAGATCAGGACGGGCAAGAGACCCAGTACTTC; CDR3 protein: CASSQDQDGQETQYF
J gene: TRBJ2-1; D gene: -; V gene: TRBV20-1; clone size: -; CDR3 DNA: TGCAGCAACAGTATTTCCAATGAGCAGTTCTTC; CDR3 protein: CSNSISNEQFF
J gene: TRBJ2-2; D gene: TRBD1; V gene: TRBV11-3; clone size: -; CDR3 DNA: TGTGCCAGCAGCTCGGGACAGGGGAACACCGGGGAGCTGTTTTTT; CDR3 protein: CASSSGQGNTGELFF
J gene: TRBJ1-5; D gene: -; V gene: TRBV6-1; clone size: -; CDR3 DNA: TGTGCCAGCAGTGCTCGACCGGTTAGCAATCAGCCCCAGCATTTT; CDR3 protein: CASSARPVSNQPQHF
J gene: TRBJ1-2; D gene: -; V gene: TRBV30; clone size: -; CDR3 DNA: TGTGCCTGGAGTGGACAGACGCCCAGGTCTAACTATGGCTACACCTTC; CDR3 protein: CAWSGQTPRSNYGYTF
J gene: TRBJ1-3; D gene: -; V gene: TRBV6-5; clone size: -; CDR3 DNA: TGTGCCAGCAGTTACTCGATAGGGAACAGAAACACCATATATTTT; CDR3 protein: CASSYSIGNRNTIYF
J gene: TRBJ2-7; D gene: TRBD2; V gene: TRBV10-1; clone size: -; CDR3 DNA: TGCGCCAGCAGTGAGTCGCGGGGGTTTTCCTACGAGCAGTACTTC; CDR3 protein: CASSESRGFSYEQYF
J gene: TRBJ2-1; D gene: -; V gene: TRBV27; clone size: -; CDR3 DNA: TGTGCCAGCAGTTTAAAGGCAGGGGTGGGTGAGCAGTTCTTC; CDR3 protein: CASSLKAGVGEQFF
J gene: TRBJ2-7; D gene: TRBD2; V gene: TRBV14; clone size: few; CDR3 DNA: TGTGCCAGCAGCCAAGGAGGAGCGGGAGTGAGCGAGCAGTACTTC; CDR3 protein: CASSQGGAGVSEQYF
J gene: TRBJ1-5; D gene: -; V gene: TRBV5-1; clone size: -; CDR3 DNA: TGCGCCAGCAGCTTGAGGCCCTCCGGGACGGAGAATCAGCCCCAGCATTTT; CDR3 protein: CASSLRPSGTENQPQHF